Listed here are 9 T cell receptor beta chains from one sample, sequenced in a study of CD4 T cells in relation to SARS-CoV-2 and coronaviruses. No antigen has been assigned to these receptors. Unexposed donor CD4+ T cells date from about 2010-2019, before the COVID-19 pandemic. CD4+ T cells were isolated from the cells after more than nine days of culture. This table comes from immunoSEQ multiplex PCR, and its TCRdb copy is limited to in-frame clones, with some not included. The profile covers about 29,000 clones, with around 79% appearing a single time and 20% taken by the ten largest. Sequencing was performed on CD4+ T cells from PBMCs, cultured in vitro. All receptors derive from a human donor in good health.

This chain joins TRBV5-6 and TRBJ1-6, with D possibly matching TRBD1 (5 bases). The CDR3 is 16 amino acids. V lost 4 bases and J lost 4, with 15 bases in between. Germline V lookup: CDR1 SGHDT, CDR2 YYEEEE. The CDR3 protein is CASSMGPRAYNSPLHF. CDR3 bases: TGTGCCAGCAGCATGGGCCCCAGGGCGTATAATTCACCCCTCCACTTT.

The CDR3 loop is CASSHRQTVYNEQFF. The CDR3 region has the DNA TGTGCCAGCAGCCATCGACAGACAGTTTACAATGAGCAGTTCTTC. The rearrangement links TRBV7-2 to TRBJ2-1; TRBD1 might be the D (5 bases). The CDR3 has 15 amino acids. Germline loops: CDR1 SGHTA, CDR2 FQGNSA. V lost 5 bases and J lost 4, with 15 bases in between.

This clone was seen more than once but under ten times. The rearrangement joins TRBV7-7 to TRBJ2-3; 9 bases match TRBD2. The ends lost 5 bases at V and 6 bases at J; junction bases unmatched: 12. Germline CDR1 SSHAT, CDR2 FNYEAQ (reference sequence). The CDR3 runs to 16 residues. CDR3 sequence: CASSPLGGGASDTQYF. As DNA, the CDR3 is TGTGCCAGCAGCCCCCTGGGCGGGGGGGCTAGTGATACGCAGTATTTT.

The rearrangement joins TRBV7-2 to TRBJ1-1; D possibly corresponds to TRBD1 (5 bases). From germline, CDR1 is SGHTA and CDR2 FQGNSA. V was clipped by 5 bases and J by 8 bases, with 15 bases between them. The CDR3 loop spans 13 amino acids. The CDR3 spells CASSQPGSFEAFF. The DNA of the CDR3 is TGTGCCAGCAGCCAGCCAGGGTCCTTCGAAGCTTTCTTT. Complete variable domain (other parts from reference TRBV7-2 and TRBJ1-1): GAGVSQSPSNKVTEKGKDVELRCDPISGHTALYWYRQSLGQGLEFLIYFQGNSAPDKSGLPSDRFSAERTGGSVSTLTIQRTQQEDSAVYLCASSQPGSFEAFFGQGTRLTVV.

The CDR3 DNA is TGTGCCAGCAGCTCGCTGGCAGGGCGACACGAGCAGTACTTC. This translates into CASSSLAGRHEQYF. The chain employs TRBV7-6 and TRBJ2-7; D perhaps matches TRBD1 (5 bases). Looked up from germline, CDR1 is SGHVS and CDR2 is FNYEAQ. This CDR3 region has 14 residues. V was clipped by 4 bases and J by 5 bases, with 15 bases between them.

This chain connects TRBV19 to TRBJ1-1, with 8 bases identical to TRBD1. Germline loops: CDR1 LNHDA, CDR2 SQIVND (reference sequence). The V and J ends lost 6 bases and 1 base, in that order; junction bases with no gene match: 4. The CDR3 extends over 14 amino acids. Here the CDR3 reads CASRHTGGNTEAFF. The CDR3 bases are TGTGCCAGTAGGCACACAGGGGGGAACACTGAAGCTTTCTTT.

J is TRBJ2-3 and V is TRBV9; 11 nucleotides agree with TRBD2. V shed 4 bases and J 3 bases; nucleotides not matched to a gene: 4. There are 15 residues in the CDR3. Germline V gene lookup returns CDR1 SGDLS and CDR2 YYNGEE. CDR3 sequence: CASSPSGGMTDTQYF. In DNA, the CDR3 is TGTGCCAGCAGCCCTAGCGGGGGGATGACAGATACGCAGTATTTT.

This chain links TRBV7-2 with TRBJ1-5, with D hard to call. The CDR3 sequence is 15 residues long. V was shortened by 5 bases and J by 2 bases, with 13 bases between the two germline ends. Germline assignment: CDR1 SGHTA and CDR2 FQGNSA. Here the CDR3 reads CASSNTRRGNQPQHF. The CDR3 DNA follows: TGTGCCAGCAGCAACACCCGGAGGGGCAATCAGCCCCAGCATTTT.

The chain carries TRBV19 and TRBJ1-1; no firm D call. V was clipped by 2 bases and J by 5 bases, with 12 bases between them. The germline CDR1 and CDR2 sequences are LNHDA and SQIVND (reference sequence). The CDR3 consists of 14 residues. As DNA, the CDR3 is TGTGCCAGTAGTATAAGAACAGACGAGACTGAAGCTTTCTTT. Translation: CASSIRTDETEAFF.